The 22 T cell receptor beta chains below come from one sample, sequenced in a study of T-cell reconstitution after alpha-beta-depleted transplantation in children. It was with unique molecular identifiers that the TCRbeta library was prepared. Using its own MiXCR run on the PCR reads, TCRdb lists one record per CDR3 protein. The data hold 580,000 or so distinct CDR3 sequences, with 20% to 25% observed a single time. Material: PBMCs, mostly from graft donor cells, obtained 360 days after TCRalphabeta/CD19-depleted stem cell transplant. The receptors derive from a boy under two years old who had a stem cell transplant for acute myeloid leukemia, so the T cells may come from the graft donor.

This clonotype appeared once. The V and J genes are TRBV20-1 and TRBJ2-2; 10 bases map to TRBD1. Trimming removed 1 base from V and 6 bases from J; junction bases left unmatched: 5. Germline V gene lookup returns CDR1 DFQATT and CDR2 SNEGSKA (reference sequence). CDR3 length: 15 residues. The CDR3 loop reads CSARGTGGVAGELFF. CDR3 bases: TGCAGTGCTAGAGGGACAGGGGGGGTGGCCGGGGAGCTGTTTTTT.

This clonotype has ten or more counts. The J gene is TRBJ2-7, the V gene TRBV12-3 or TRBV12-4, with a possible D match to TRBD2 (6 bases). Trimming stripped 3 bases from V and 6 bases from J, with 12 bases between. CDR3 size: 13 residues. This CDR3 reads CASSFGGAGEQYF. CDR3 nucleotides: TGTGCCAGCAGTTTCGGCGGGGCAGGCGAGCAGTACTTC.

This clonotype was detected only a few times. This rearrangement joins TRBV20-1 to TRBJ1-1, with 7 bases lining up with TRBD1. With 6 bases clipped from V and 0 bases from J, the junction kept 16 bases outside the gene matches. Germline loops: CDR1 DFQATT, CDR2 SNEGSKA (reference sequence). This CDR3 region has 17 residues. CDR3 bases: TGCAGTGCAGAGTGGACAGGCCCCTACTTCATGAACACTGAAGCTTTCTTT. Encoded protein: CSAEWTGPYFMNTEAFF.

The CDR3 DNA reads as TGCAGTGCTAGCCCGACAGGGGCCAAAGAGACCCAGTACTTC. Translated, it gives CSASPTGAKETQYF. The V call is TRBV20-1, the J call TRBJ2-5; 8 bases match TRBD1. V shed 3 bases, J shed 3 bases, and the junction held 6 bases outside the gene matches. CDR3 length: 14 residues. CDR1 is DFQATT, CDR2 SNEGSKA, per germline (reference sequence).

This chain uses TRBV20-1 with TRBJ2-7; D is possibly TRBD1 (6 bases). Trimming removed 6 bases at V and 5 bases at J, with 20 bases between. Germline V gene data show CDR1 as DFQATT and CDR2 as SNEGSKA (reference sequence). The CDR3 sequence is 14 residues long. CDR3 nucleotide sequence: TGCAGTGCGGACCAAGGGACATCAGTAGACGAGCAGTACTTC. Translation: CSADQGTSVDEQYF.

V gene TRBV7-2 combines with J gene TRBJ2-2; 8 bases map to TRBD1. J gave up 5 bases and V 3 bases, and 8 bases lay outside the gene matches. The CDR3 consists of 16 residues. Germline assignment: CDR1 SGHTA and CDR2 FQGNSA. The CDR3 nucleotides are TGTGCCAGCAGCTTCAGCGGACAGGGATCGACCGGGGAGCTGTTTTTT. Protein: CASSFSGQGSTGELFF. Drawing the rest from reference TRBV7-2 and TRBJ2-2, the complete variable domain is GAGVSQSPSNKVTEKGKDVELRCDPISGHTALYWYRQSLGQGLEFLIYFQGNSAPDKSGLPSDRFSAERTGGSVSTLTIQRTQQEDSAVYLCASSFSGQGSTGELFFGEGSRLTVL.

There are many counts of this clonotype. The rearrangement joins TRBV7-9 to TRBJ2-7; the match to TRBD1 covers 7 bases. CDR1 and CDR2 from the germline V gene are SEHNR and FQNEAQ (reference sequence). CDR3 length equals 15 residues. V lost 5 bases to trimming and J lost 4 bases; unmatched junction nucleotides: 11. CDR3 sequence reads: CASSPRQGGRYEQYV. As DNA, the CDR3 is TGTGCCAGCAGCCCCCGACAGGGTGGACGTTACGAGCAGTACGTC.

This sequence joins TRBV5-5 and TRBJ1-1; the D gene is possibly TRBD1 (6 bases). The germline V and J ends were trimmed by 5 bases and 3 bases, with 17 bases remaining between them. Germline loops: CDR1 SGHKS, CDR2 YYEKEE (reference sequence). The CDR3 loop spans 15 amino acids. CDR3 sequence: CASRGGAFSDTEAFF. CDR3 DNA sequence: TGTGCCAGCAGGGGGGGGGCATTTTCGGACACTGAAGCTTTCTTT.

This clonotype was observed a few times. This chain uses TRBV7-2 with TRBJ2-3; possible D gene TRBD1, 6 bases. Trimming cost V 1 base and J 1 base, with 12 bases left between them. The CDR3 loop spans 16 amino acids. Germline assignment: CDR1 SGHTA and CDR2 FQGNSA. CDR3 loop: CASSLEGVARTDTQYF. In DNA form, the CDR3 reads TGTGCCAGCAGCTTAGAGGGGGTAGCGCGCACAGATACGCAGTATTTT.

This clonotype was observed a handful of times. In DNA form, the CDR3 reads TGTGCCAGCAGCTTACTAGCGGGCGTGGAGGAGACCCAGTACTTC. It is translated as CASSLLAGVEETQYF. V usage is TRBV11-2 and J usage is TRBJ2-5, with TRBD2 matching over 8 bases. J was trimmed by 5 bases and V by 2 bases; bases with no gene match: 7. Germline CDR1 is SGHAT and CDR2 is FQNNGV. The CDR3 sequence is 15 residues long.

This clonotype was seen repeatedly, ten times or more. The rearrangement links TRBV27 to TRBJ2-6, with a possible D match to TRBD1 (6 bases). The V end lost 6 bases, the J end lost 1 base, and 16 bases lay between the germline ends. There are 17 residues in the CDR3. Germline V gene data show CDR1 as MNHEY and CDR2 as SMNVEV (reference sequence). DNA for the CDR3: TGTGCCAGCAGCCAGGGGTTAGGGTTTTCTGGGGCCAACGTCCTGACTTTC. Its translation: CASSQGLGFSGANVLTF.

V is TRBV29-1 and J is TRBJ1-2; no definite D call. Trimming pared 6 bases from V and 6 bases from J, leaving 20 bases between. Germline CDR1 is SQVTM and CDR2 is ANQGSEA. The length of the CDR3 is 14 residues. The CDR3 DNA follows: TGCAGCGTGTCGACGCCCCGGATTGACAATGGCTACACCTTC. Translating it yields CSVSTPRIDNGYTF.

The CDR3 nucleotides are TGTGCCAGCAGCCGCGGCGATGTCCCGGATACGCAGTATTTT. Its translation is CASSRGDVPDTQYF. The genes are TRBV11-2 and TRBJ2-3; D remains unclear. With 5 bases removed from V and 6 bases from J, the gap between germline ends came to 15 bases. This CDR3 has 14 residues. CDR1 is SGHAT, CDR2 FQNNGV, per germline.

The V call is TRBV4-3, the J call TRBJ2-5, with a weak D call TRBD1 (5 bases). Germline values: CDR1 LGHNA, CDR2 YSLEER. V was clipped by 0 bases and J by 5 bases, with 10 bases between them. This CDR3 spans 14 amino acids. The CDR3 loop is CASSQDVRVETQYF. In DNA form, the CDR3 reads TGCGCCAGCAGCCAAGATGTCAGGGTGGAGACCCAGTACTTC.

The J gene is TRBJ2-7, the V gene TRBV20-1; TRBD1 aligns across 8 bases. Per the germline V gene, CDR1 is DFQATT and CDR2 is SNEGSKA (reference sequence). This CDR3 comprises 15 residues. V trimming: 1 base; J trimming: 3 bases; junction bases outside the gene matches: 8. The CDR3 sequence: CSARVGQAFDYEQYF. In DNA form, the CDR3 reads TGCAGTGCTAGAGTGGGACAGGCTTTTGACTACGAGCAGTACTTC.

This clonotype was recorded a few times. V gene TRBV20-1 combines with J gene TRBJ1-3, with 7 bases lining up with TRBD1. V was pared by 7 bases and J by 1 base, with 10 bases of the junction left unmatched. Germline V gene lookup returns CDR1 DFQATT and CDR2 SNEGSKA (reference sequence). This CDR3 has 15 amino acids. DNA of the CDR3: TGCAGTGTTACCGGGGACAGACTTTCTGGAAACACCATATATTTT. Translated, it gives CSVTGDRLSGNTIYF.

This chain connects TRBV3-1 to TRBJ2-1; D remains ambiguous. Trimming cost V 1 base and J 9 bases, with 7 bases left between them. Germline loops: CDR1 LGHDT, CDR2 YNNKEL (reference sequence). The length of the CDR3 is 12 residues. The CDR3 bases are TGTGCCAGCAGCCAAGGTCTATCTGAGCAGTTCTTC. It yields the protein CASSQGLSEQFF.

This clonotype showed up many times. The V and J genes are TRBV12-3 or TRBV12-4 and TRBJ2-1; D is perhaps TRBD2 (5 bases). V lost 7 bases and J lost 7, with 14 bases in between. This CDR3 contains 13 residues. The CDR3 sequence is CASTRDRGNEQFF. CDR3 nucleotides: TGTGCCAGCACTCGAGACCGGGGAAATGAGCAGTTCTTC.

The chain carries TRBV2 and TRBJ2-1; 15 nucleotides align to TRBD2. The CDR3 has 14 residues. CDR1 and CDR2 from the germline V gene are SNHLY and FYNNEI. Trimming removed 3 bases from V and 14 bases from J; junction bases left unmatched: 5. CDR3 in amino acids: CASSDGLAGGRKFF. DNA of the CDR3: TGTGCCAGCAGTGATGGACTAGCGGGGGGGCGCAAGTTCTTC.

This clonotype has a count of ten or more. V is TRBV6-5 and J is TRBJ2-7; no clear D. Trimming shortened V by 0 bases and J by 5 bases, and 11 bases separated the two germline ends. This CDR3 spans 14 amino acids. Germline V gives CDR1 MNHEY, CDR2 SVGAGI. This CDR3 is CASSYSIFGDEQYF. CDR3 DNA: TGTGCCAGCAGTTACTCGATCTTTGGAGACGAGCAGTACTTC.

This clonotype was picked up a small number of times. The V and J genes are TRBV7-9 and TRBJ2-5; no definite D call. Germline values: CDR1 SEHNR, CDR2 FQNEAQ (reference sequence). The CDR3 extends over 13 amino acids. The V end lost 3 bases, the J end lost 4 bases, and 9 bases lay between the germline ends. CDR3 region: CASSLDTGETQYF. The DNA of the CDR3 is TGTGCCAGCAGCTTGGATACTGGAGAGACCCAGTACTTC. The full variable domain, with the rest looked up from reference TRBV7-9 and TRBJ2-5, is DTGVSQNPRHKITKRGQNVTFRCDPISEHNRLYWYRQTLGQGPEFLTYFQNEAQLEKSRLLSDRFSAERPKGSFSTLEIQRTEQGDSAMYLCASSLDTGETQYFGPGTRLLVL.

CDR3 bases: TGTGCCACGAAGAGGCTAGAGACGGGCAATGAGCAGTTCTTC. Translated: CATKRLETGNEQFF. This rearrangement joins TRBV10-3 to TRBJ2-1; D uncertain. V was trimmed by 10 bases and J by 6 bases, leaving 19 bases between them. CDR3 length equals 14 residues. The germline V gene encodes CDR1 ENHRY and CDR2 SYGVKD.